A single sample gave rise to the 30 T cell receptor beta chains below, sequenced in a study of prognosis after radiotherapy for stage I lung cancer. The genomic DNA TCR beta CDR3 region underwent two rounds of multiplex PCR. Primers specific to each TRBV and TRBJ gene drove first-round PCR. TCRdb re-called the multiplex PCR reads through MiXCR, storing one row per CDR3 protein. The repertoire includes fewer than 30,000 distinct CDR3 sequences, approximately 44% of them detected once, and more than 12% sits in the top ten. The specimen comprised PBMCs, sampled before or after stereotactic body radiation therapy (not recorded which). The receptors come from a donor aged 50 or older with non-small cell lung cancer.

This clonotype showed up many times. The CDR3 region is CASSHGGQPQHF. The CDR3 nucleotides are TGTGCCAGCAGCCACGGGGGTCAGCCCCAGCATTTT. The chain links TRBV3-1 to TRBJ1-5; the D gene is possibly TRBD1 (5 bases). Deletions cut 3 bases from V and 6 bases from J, with 6 bases between. This CDR3 region has 12 residues. Germline CDR1 and CDR2: LGHDT and YNNKEL (reference sequence).

Written as DNA, the CDR3 is TGTGCCAGCAGCCGGTACAGGGATCAGCCCCAGCATTTT. Its protein is CASSRYRDQPQHF. The J gene is TRBJ1-5, the V gene TRBV7-8; D perhaps matches TRBD1 (6 bases). Trimming stripped 5 bases from V and 5 bases from J, with 10 bases between. CDR3 size: 13 residues. CDR1 and CDR2 from the germline V gene are SGHVS and FQNEAQ.

This clonotype has a count of ten or more. This sequence joins TRBV6-1 and TRBJ1-1; no definite D call. Between the trimmed V and J ends, which lost 4 bases and 1 base, there was a span of 10 bases. This CDR3 has 14 amino acids. Looked up from germline, CDR1 is MNHNS and CDR2 is SASEGT. The CDR3 protein is CASSARHPNTEAFF. CDR3 in DNA: TGTGCCAGCAGTGCGAGACACCCGAACACTGAAGCTTTCTTT.

This clonotype was recorded many times. This sequence joins TRBV24-1 and TRBJ2-2; D unresolved. The CDR3 has 16 amino acids. Germline assignment: CDR1 KGHDR and CDR2 SFDVKD. V lost 4 bases to trimming and J lost 2 bases, with 13 bases between them. The CDR3 coding sequence is TGTGCCACCAGTGACGCACCGGGCCCTAACACCGGGGAGCTGTTTTTT. Protein sequence: CATSDAPGPNTGELFF.

Remarks on this clonotype: A far larger clone is a single base away, which makes a read error likely. The chain uses TRBV6-4 and TRBJ2-1; possible D gene TRBD1, 6 bases. Germline lookup yields CDR1 MRHNA and CDR2 SNTAGT. The CDR3 runs 13 residues. Trimming removed 7 bases at V and 6 bases at J, with 13 bases between. The CDR3 DNA is TGTGCCAGCACCGGGGCAGGGGTCAATGAGCAGTTCTTC. Amino acid sequence: CASTGAGVNEQFF.

The sample holds a few counts of this clonotype. A far bigger clonotype differs at one base, so this is likely a read error. This rearrangement joins TRBV7-8 to TRBJ2-1; D is uncertain. Germline V gene lookup returns CDR1 SGHVS and CDR2 FQNEAQ. The CDR3 is 13 amino acids. CDR3 nucleotide sequence: TGTGTCAGCAGCTTATGGTCCGACAATGAGCAGTTCTTC. Translated: CVSSLWSDNEQFF. Based on the CDR3 plus reference TRBV7-8 and TRBJ2-1, the full variable domain is GAGVSQSPRYKVAKRGQDVALRCDPISGHVSLFWYQQALGQGPEFLTYFQNEAQLDKSGLPSDRFFAERPEGSVSTLKIQRTQQEDSAVYLCVSSLWSDNEQFFGPGTRLTVL.

In the case of this clonotype: A read error is the likely source, as a far larger clone sits one nucleotide away. V is TRBV6-5 and J is TRBJ1-1; D not resolved. CDR3 length equals 14 residues. Germline CDR1 and CDR2: MNHEY and SVGAGI. The CDR3 region has the DNA TGTTCCAGCAGGCTCTGGACGGCGAACACTGAAGCTTTCTTT. Its protein is CSSRLWTANTEAFF.

As to this clonotype: A much larger clone sits a single nucleotide away, making a read error possible. This rearrangement joins TRBV5-1 to TRBJ2-5; 7 positions match TRBD1. After removal of 3 bases from V and 5 bases from J, the junction contained 4 bases not matched to a gene. CDR3 length: 13 amino acids. The germline CDR1 and CDR2 sequences are SGHRS and YFSETQ. The CDR3 protein is CASSSLTGETQYF. The CDR3 bases are TGCGCCAGCAGCTCTCTGACAGGGGAGACCCAGTACTTC.

This clonotype appeared many times. The genes are TRBV15 and TRBJ2-3, with TRBD1 as a possible D gene (6 bases). Germline-derived CDR1 and CDR2 are LNHNV and YYDKDF (reference sequence). The CDR3 is 12 residues long. V gave up 8 bases and J gave up 4 bases, with 10 bases separating them. This CDR3 is CATWTEADTQYF. CDR3 DNA: TGTGCCACCTGGACAGAGGCAGATACGCAGTATTTT. The full variable domain, rest sourced from reference TRBV15 and TRBJ2-3, is DAMVIQNPRYQVTQFGKPVTLSCSQTLNHNVMYWYQQKSSQAPKLLFHYYDKDFNNEADTPDNFQSRRPNTSFCFLDIRSPGLGDTAMYLCATWTEADTQYFGPGTRLTVL.

This clonotype was seen ten or more times. V is TRBV6-1 and J is TRBJ1-2; no reliable D call. V lost 6 bases to trimming and J lost 4 bases, with 15 bases between them. CDR3 size: 14 residues. Germline V gene data show CDR1 as MNHNS and CDR2 as SASEGT. CDR3: CASRNGRGTYGYTF. In nucleotides, the CDR3 is TGTGCCAGCAGGAACGGACGGGGAACCTATGGCTACACCTTC.

Comments on this clonotype: A far larger clone is just one base off, so this is likely a read error. The chain couples TRBV6-4 to TRBJ2-1; TRBD2 agrees at 11 bases. CDR1 is MRHNA, CDR2 SNTAGT, per germline. This CDR3 is 17 amino acids long. DNA for the CDR3: TGTGCCAGCCGAGAATTGAGAACCGGGACTAGCGGAAATGATCAGTTCTTC. Translated: CASRELRTGTSGNDQFF.

In its sample, this clonotype was seen many times. This chain links TRBV29-1 with TRBJ2-7; maybe TRBD1 (5 bases). Germline-derived CDR1 and CDR2 are SQVTM and ANQGSEA. This CDR3 has 12 residues. V was pared by 4 bases and J by 2 bases, with 9 bases between. CDR3 protein: CSVALGPYEQYF. The CDR3, as DNA: TGCAGCGTTGCTCTGGGGCCCTACGAGCAGTACTTC.

By share, this clonotype counts as medium-sized (0.01 to 0.1%). The chain combines TRBV6-1 with TRBJ1-3, with TRBD1 matching 8 bases. V shed 11 bases and J 0 bases; nucleotides not matched to a gene: 9. CDR1 and CDR2 (germline): MNHNS, SASEGT. The CDR3 has 15 residues. The CDR3 loop is CAAKQGGFSGNTIYF. DNA of the CDR3: TGTGCCGCAAAACAGGGGGGCTTCTCTGGAAACACCATATATTTT.

Many counts were recorded for this clonotype. V and J are TRBV2 and TRBJ2-7, with 8 bases matching TRBD1. Trimming cost V 8 bases and J 0 bases; bases outside gene matches: 3. The CDR3 sequence is 13 residues long. Germline loops: CDR1 SNHLY, CDR2 FYNNEI. CDR3 protein: CASWTGSSYEQYF. The CDR3 DNA sequence: TGTGCCAGCTGGACAGGGAGCTCCTACGAGCAGTACTTC.

About this clonotype: A much larger clone is a single base away; this may be a read error. Here the CDR3 omits its conserved ending phenylalanine or tryptophan, so a read error is the likely source. This rearrangement joins TRBV7-2 to TRBJ2-3; TRBD2 is a possible D gene (6 bases). CDR1 SGHTA and CDR2 FQGNSA come from the germline V gene. V gave up 0 bases and J gave up 3 bases, with 19 bases separating them. The length of the CDR3 is 18 residues. Here the CDR3 reads CASSLAGLALSGTDTQYL. DNA for the CDR3: TGTGCCAGCAGCTTAGCTGGGCTAGCGTTGTCAGGTACAGATACGCAGTATCTT.

This clonotype was observed a single time. Germline is not matched at one junction end, which may reflect a read error. The rearrangement joins TRBV6-1 to TRBJ2-1; D may be TRBD2 (5 bases). The length of the CDR3 is 15 residues. Germline loops: CDR1 MNHNS, CDR2 SASEGT. CDR3 nucleotide sequence: TGTGCCAGCAGTGAATTGGGGAGCCATTACAATGAGCATTTCTTC. Translation gives CASSELGSHYNEHFF.

In its sample, this clonotype was seen many times. The chain recombines TRBV3-1 with TRBJ1-1; no clear D gene. Germline values: CDR1 LGHDT, CDR2 YNNKEL (reference sequence). CDR3 length equals 12 residues. Trimming removed 3 bases from V and 5 bases from J, with 7 bases in between. In DNA form, the CDR3 reads TGTGCCAGCAGCCATTACGGGACTGAAGCTTTCTTT. This translates into CASSHYGTEAFF.

In this sample, this clonotype turned up once. A much bigger clone sits one base away, suggesting this may be a read error. The chain carries TRBV6-6 and TRBJ2-3, with D maybe TRBD1 (5 bases). Germline V gene sequence: CDR1 MNHNY, CDR2 SVGAGI (reference sequence). The CDR3 totals 15 residues. The CDR3 spells CASSYSGRTTDTHYF. The CDR3 DNA sequence: TGTGCCAGCAGTTACTCGGGGCGGACCACAGATACGCATTATTTT.

The sample holds many counts of this clonotype. The DNA for the CDR3 is TGTGCCAGCAGCTTAGGGGGGGATTATACCTACAATGAGCAGTTCTTC. Residues: CASSLGGDYTYNEQFF. V usage is TRBV7-8 and J usage is TRBJ2-1, with D perhaps matching TRBD2 (6 bases). V gave up 1 base and J gave up 2 bases, with 12 bases separating them. In germline, CDR1 is SGHVS, CDR2 FQNEAQ. The length of the CDR3 is 16 residues.

The rearrangement uses TRBV6-1 and TRBJ2-1; perhaps TRBD2 as D (6 bases). CDR1 is MNHNS and CDR2 is SASEGT in the germline V gene. This CDR3 is 14 amino acids long. V was clipped by 7 bases and J by 7 bases, with 17 bases between them. CDR3 protein: CASKVHGSRNEQFF. The CDR3 DNA sequence: TGTGCCAGCAAAGTCCACGGGAGCCGGAATGAGCAGTTCTTC.

This clonotype showed up many times. The rearrangement links TRBV19 to TRBJ2-7; TRBD1 might be the D (5 bases). Trimming shortened V by 5 bases and J by 4 bases, and 12 bases separated the two germline ends. CDR1 and CDR2 (germline): LNHDA, SQIVND (reference sequence). This CDR3 spans 13 amino acids. CDR3 amino acids: CASSPQTAYEQYF. In DNA, the CDR3 is TGTGCCAGTAGTCCCCAGACAGCATACGAGCAGTACTTC.

The sample holds many counts of this clonotype. The chain combines TRBV30 with TRBJ1-2; 10 nucleotides match TRBD1. From germline, CDR1 is GTSNPN and CDR2 SVGIG (reference sequence). The CDR3 has 14 residues. V gave up 2 bases and J gave up 8 bases; unmatched junction bases: 8. CDR3 sequence reads: CAWSRDRGANGYTF. Here the CDR3 DNA reads TGTGCCTGGAGTAGGGACAGGGGCGCTAACGGCTACACCTTC. Supplemented by reference TRBV30 and TRBJ1-2, the full variable domain reads SQTIHQWPATLVQPVGSPLSLECTVEGTSNPNLYWYRQAAGRGLQLLFYSVGIGQISSEVPQNLSASRPQDRQFILSSKKLLLSDSGFYLCAWSRDRGANGYTFGSGTRLTVV.

This clonotype was counted at least ten times. The chain is built from TRBV3-1 and TRBJ2-5; 9 bases line up with TRBD1. Trimming cost V 3 bases and J 5 bases; bases outside gene matches: 7. CDR3 size: 15 residues. CDR1 is LGHDT and CDR2 is YNNKEL in the germline V gene (reference sequence). The CDR3 DNA is TGTGCCAGCAGCCACAACAGGGGGCCCAGGGAGACCCAGTACTTC. This sequence encodes CASSHNRGPRETQYF.

V usage is TRBV6-2 or TRBV6-3 and J usage is TRBJ1-2; perhaps TRBD1 as D (6 bases). This CDR3 has 16 residues. Germline-derived CDR1 and CDR2 are MNHEY and SVGEGT. Deletions cut 8 bases from V and 3 bases from J, with 22 bases between. The chain's CDR3 is CASGGGCTGRDYGYTF. The CDR3 DNA reads TGTGCCAGCGGAGGTGGATGTACAGGGAGGGACTATGGCTACACCTTC.

Within the sample, this clonotype is medium-sized. CDR3 coding DNA: TGTGCCAGCAGCCAAGATCGTCGGGCTAGCGGGAGATTAGGCGGGGAGCTGTTTTTT. Encoded protein: CASSQDRRASGRLGGELFF. The gene calls are TRBV3-1 and TRBJ2-2; 10 bases match TRBD2. The trim removed 0 bases at V and 7 bases at J, leaving 14 bases unmatched. The CDR3 runs to 19 residues. The V gene's germline CDR1 is LGHDT and CDR2 YNNKEL (reference sequence). Full variable domain (outside the CDR3, taken from reference TRBV3-1 and TRBJ2-2): DTAVSQTPKYLVTQMGNDKSIKCEQNLGHDTMYWYKQDSKKFLKIMFSYNNKELIINETVPNRFSPKSPDKAHLNLHINSLELGDSAVYFCASSQDRRASGRLGGELFFGEGSRLTVL.

Comments on this clonotype: This may arise from a read error, as a much more abundant clone is one base away. This chain joins TRBV3-1 and TRBJ2-1; 11 bases line up with TRBD2. Germline CDR1 LGHDT, CDR2 YNNKEL (reference sequence). The CDR3 has 16 residues. The CDR3: CASSRGSGGGYNEQLF. CDR3 in DNA: TGTGCCAGCAGCCGAGGTAGCGGGGGGGGGTACAATGAGCAGCTCTTC.

This clonotype was seen ten or more times. V and J are TRBV5-4 and TRBJ1-5; D possibly corresponds to TRBD1 (5 bases). This CDR3 has 13 amino acids. Germline V gene lookup returns CDR1 SGHNT and CDR2 YYREEE (reference sequence). Trimming cost V 2 bases and J 6 bases, with 9 bases left between them. CDR3 DNA sequence: TGTGCCAGCAGCTTCGGGGGGGGTCAGCCCCAGCATTTT. Translation gives CASSFGGGQPQHF.

This clonotype was picked up a small number of times. A much bigger clone sits one base away, suggesting this may be a read error. Likely a read error: the CDR3 ends without its conserved phenylalanine or tryptophan. This rearrangement joins TRBV5-6 to TRBJ2-7, with 12 bases aligning to TRBD1. CDR1 is SGHDT and CDR2 is YYEEEE in the germline V gene. With V trimmed by 3 bases and J by 5 bases, 3 bases remained unmatched. The CDR3 length is 14 residues. The CDR3: CASSYGTGGHEQYL. DNA of the CDR3: TGTGCCAGCAGCTATGGGACAGGGGGCCACGAGCAGTACCTC.

This clonotype was picked up many times. The chain has TRBV7-9 and TRBJ1-5; D remains unclear. The germline V gene has CDR1 SEHNR and CDR2 FQNEAQ (reference sequence). This CDR3 has 13 amino acids. Trimming removed 1 base at V and 6 bases at J, with 7 bases between. CDR3 in amino acids: CASSLDEGQPQHF. As DNA, the CDR3 is TGTGCCAGCAGCTTAGATGAGGGTCAGCCCCAGCATTTT.

This clonotype occurred many times. The V call is TRBV2, the J call TRBJ2-1; 11 bases line up with TRBD2. The CDR3 runs 14 residues. Germline CDR1 is SNHLY and CDR2 is FYNNEI. J was trimmed by 7 bases and V by 5 bases; bases with no gene match: 4. CDR3 bases: TGTGCCAGCAGTCGACTAGCGGGACTAAATGAGCAGTTCTTC. Its protein is CASSRLAGLNEQFF.